A single sample is the source of the 8 T cell receptor beta chains below, sequenced in a study of vaccination and CD4 T cells after COVID-19. Treatment of the sample: roughly 10-day PBMC culture with coronavirus spike peptide pools or control peptides (ViraFEST assay). Researchers used the Oncomine TCR Beta short-read assay to sequence DNA from cultured CD4+ T cells. TCRdb processed the PCR reads anew with MiXCR; each CDR3 protein has one entry. The sample lists roughly 8,200 distinct CDR3 sequences, approximately 50% occurring once. No antigens are known for them. Material for sequencing was CD4+ T cells from blood, cultured in vitro. The source is a human donor who had recovered from COVID-19.

The chain carries TRBV7-2 and TRBJ1-2; D is unresolved. The CDR3 sequence is 13 residues long. Per germline, CDR1 SGHTA and CDR2 FQGNSA. The germline V and J ends were trimmed by 6 bases and 0 bases, with 8 bases remaining between them. This chain's CDR3 is CASRGYTNYGYTF. CDR3 sequence (DNA): TGTGCCAGCAGGGGATATACTAACTATGGCTACACCTTC.

By sample share, this clonotype is large. V usage is TRBV12-3 or TRBV12-4 and J usage is TRBJ1-5; no clear D gene. This CDR3 region has 15 residues. Trimming took 3 bases from V and 0 from J, leaving 9 bases between them. The CDR3 nucleotides read TGTGCCAGCAGTTTTGGAGGGCTTAGCAATCAGCCCCAGCATTTT. Amino acid sequence: CASSFGGLSNQPQHF.

This chain uses TRBV7-2 with TRBJ2-3, with TRBD2 matching 8 bases. The CDR3 spans 17 residues. The germline V gene encodes CDR1 SGHTA and CDR2 FQGNSA. Trimming took 2 bases from V and 2 from J; bases not matched to a gene: 9. The CDR3 sequence: CASSLMAAGVDTDTQYF. CDR3 nucleotide sequence: TGTGCCAGCAGCTTAATGGCAGCGGGAGTTGACACAGATACGCAGTATTTT.

This clonotype was seen more than once but under ten times. The V call is TRBV20-1, the J call TRBJ1-2; no reliable D call. The V end lost 3 bases, the J end lost 8 bases, and 10 bases lay between the germline ends. The CDR3 is 11 residues long. Germline V CDR1 and CDR2: DFQATT, SNEGSKA (reference sequence). The CDR3 loop is CSARTAGGYTF. CDR3 DNA sequence: TGCAGTGCTAGGACTGCGGGGGGCTACACCTTC.

This chain links TRBV20-1 with TRBJ1-1, with a tentative D call TRBD1 (5 bases). Germline CDR1 and CDR2: DFQATT and SNEGSKA (reference sequence). The germline V and J ends were trimmed by 3 bases and 6 bases, with 14 bases remaining between them. CDR3 length: 13 amino acids. The CDR3 DNA reads TGCAGTGCTAGTGAGGGGCCGTCGCCTGAAGCTTTCTTT. It encodes CSASEGPSPEAFF.

The gene calls are TRBV19 and TRBJ2-1; no clear D. Trimming cost V 3 bases and J 4 bases, with 10 bases left between them. Germline V gives CDR1 LNHDA, CDR2 SQIVND (reference sequence). The CDR3 covers 14 residues. The DNA for the CDR3 is TGTGCCAGTAGTATCCTCCTGGGGTACAATGAGCAGTTCTTC. Amino acid sequence: CASSILLGYNEQFF.

This chain connects TRBV19 to TRBJ1-6; 10 bases match TRBD1. Per germline, CDR1 LNHDA and CDR2 SQIVND (reference sequence). V lost 1 base and J lost 10; bases outside the gene matches: 7. The CDR3 is made up of 16 amino acids. The CDR3 DNA is TGTGCCAGTAGTATAGGAACCGGGACAGGGGTCTCACCCCTCCACTTT. Protein: CASSIGTGTGVSPLHF.

This clonotype was seen only a few times. The J gene is TRBJ1-6, the V gene TRBV7-2; D not resolved. The germline CDR1 and CDR2 sequences are SGHTA and FQGNSA. The V end was cut by 2 bases, the J end by 7 bases, with 12 bases between. This CDR3 contains 15 residues. The CDR3 nucleotides are TGTGCCAGCAGCTTACGCCCAGAAGTAAATTCACCCCTCCACTTT. Its translation: CASSLRPEVNSPLHF.